These T cell receptor beta chains were read from a single sample in a study of blood T cells in healthy people across ages. TCRdb re-called the 5' RACE reads through MiXCR, storing one row per CDR3 protein. The sample consists of about 700,000 distinct CDR3 sequences, less than 40% of them appearing once. Sequencing used blood. Receptor source: a woman of 80 years or more in good health. Both conserved end residues are part of each CDR3. D genes are given only for firm matches. Only part of the rows carry a size: once, few, many, or a class if the clone is expanded.

v_gene: TRBV18
d_gene: TRBD2
abundance: .
j_gene: TRBJ2-5
CDR3aa: CASSPANGGAYETQYF
CDR3nt: TGTGCCAGCTCACCAGCGAACGGGGGGGCCTACGAGACCCAGTACTTC

v_gene: TRBV28
d_gene: TRBD1
abundance: many
j_gene: TRBJ2-6
CDR3aa: CASIKQGAGANVLTF
CDR3nt: TGTGCCAGCATCAAACAGGGGGCAGGGGCCAACGTCCTGACTTTC

v_gene: TRBV7-3
d_gene: TRBD2
abundance: many
j_gene: TRBJ2-6
CDR3aa: CASSFTSGGANVLTF
CDR3nt: TGTGCCAGCAGCTTCACTAGCGGGGGGGCCAACGTCCTGACTTTC

v_gene: TRBV30
d_gene: TRBD1
abundance: few
j_gene: TRBJ1-4
CDR3aa: CAWSIRDRANEKLFF
CDR3nt: TGTGCCTGGAGTATCCGGGACAGGGCCAATGAAAAACTGTTTTTT

v_gene: TRBV7-2
d_gene: TRBD1
abundance: .
j_gene: TRBJ1-4
CDR3aa: CASSLDRDANEKLFF
CDR3nt: TGTGCCAGCAGCCTGGACAGGGACGCTAATGAAAAACTGTTTTTT

v_gene: TRBV5-1
d_gene: TRBD2
abundance: many
j_gene: TRBJ2-1
CDR3aa: CASSRGGLGSYNEQFF
CDR3nt: TGCGCCAGCAGCCGGGGAGGGCTGGGGTCCTACAATGAGCAGTTCTTC

v_gene: TRBV20-1
d_gene: .
abundance: .
j_gene: TRBJ1-5
CDR3aa: CSAAPGGGADTQHF
CDR3nt: TGCAGCGCAGCCCCCGGGGGTGGCGCAGATACGCAGCATTTT

v_gene: TRBV9
d_gene: TRBD1
abundance: .
j_gene: TRBJ1-2
CDR3aa: CASSDSQGDPNYGYTF
CDR3nt: TGTGCCAGCAGCGACTCACAGGGGGACCCAAACTATGGCTACACCTTC

v_gene: TRBV29-1
d_gene: TRBD1
abundance: .
j_gene: TRBJ1-1
CDR3aa: CSARHGTGNTEAFF
CDR3nt: TGCAGCGCTAGACACGGGACAGGGAACACTGAAGCTTTCTTT

v_gene: TRBV5-6
d_gene: .
abundance: .
j_gene: TRBJ2-4
CDR3aa: CASSLVSAGRDIQYF
CDR3nt: TGTGCCAGCAGCTTGGTGTCCGCGGGTAGAGACATTCAGTACTTC

v_gene: TRBV9
d_gene: TRBD1
abundance: .
j_gene: TRBJ1-1
CDR3aa: CASSPIGLDRRNTEAFF
CDR3nt: TGTGCCAGCAGCCCCATCGGGCTGGACAGGAGAAACACTGAAGCTTTCTTT

v_gene: TRBV27
d_gene: TRBD1
abundance: many
j_gene: TRBJ1-2
CDR3aa: CASSSGQGAGYGYTF
CDR3nt: TGTGCCAGCAGTTCAGGACAGGGGGCAGGGTATGGCTACACCTTC

v_gene: TRBV5-1
d_gene: TRBD1
abundance: .
j_gene: TRBJ1-1
CDR3aa: CASSRDTGGEAEAFF
CDR3nt: TGCGCCAGCAGCAGGGATACAGGGGGCGAAGCTGAAGCTTTCTTT

v_gene: TRBV24-1
d_gene: .
abundance: .
j_gene: TRBJ1-2
CDR3aa: CATRDWTENYGYTF
CDR3nt: TGTGCCACCCGTGATTGGACAGAGAACTATGGCTACACCTTC

v_gene: TRBV6-6
d_gene: TRBD1
abundance: many
j_gene: TRBJ2-5
CDR3aa: CASSRPGQGRETQYF
CDR3nt: TGTGCCAGCAGTAGACCGGGACAGGGGAGGGAGACCCAGTACTTC

v_gene: TRBV3-1
d_gene: TRBD2
abundance: many
j_gene: TRBJ2-7
CDR3aa: CASSQGGTSDWYEQYF
CDR3nt: TGTGCCAGCAGCCAAGGAGGGACTAGCGACTGGTACGAGCAGTACTTC

v_gene: TRBV10-2
d_gene: TRBD2
abundance: .
j_gene: TRBJ2-2
CDR3aa: CASSESSGGAPGELFF
CDR3nt: TGCGCCAGCAGTGAGTCGAGCGGGGGGGCCCCCGGGGAGCTGTTTTTT

v_gene: TRBV9
d_gene: .
abundance: .
j_gene: TRBJ2-3
CDR3aa: CASGPISGGEGDTQYF
CDR3nt: TGTGCCAGCGGCCCAATTAGCGGAGGGGAAGGGGATACGCAGTATTTT

v_gene: TRBV4-2
d_gene: .
abundance: .
j_gene: TRBJ1-2
CDR3aa: CASSQGRGVDYGYTF
CDR3nt: TGTGCCAGCAGCCAAGGTCGAGGGGTGGACTATGGCTACACCTTC

v_gene: TRBV20-1
d_gene: .
abundance: once
j_gene: TRBJ2-5
CDR3aa: CSAREWGADGTQYF
CDR3nt: TGCAGTGCTAGAGAGTGGGGAGCAGACGGGACCCAGTACTTC

v_gene: TRBV5-1
d_gene: TRBD1
abundance: many
j_gene: TRBJ2-7
CDR3aa: CASSLAQGASTYEQYF
CDR3nt: TGCGCCAGCAGCTTGGCTCAGGGGGCCTCCACCTACGAGCAGTACTTC

v_gene: TRBV3-1
d_gene: TRBD2
abundance: many
j_gene: TRBJ2-3
CDR3aa: CASSQPGLAGGSTDTQYF
CDR3nt: TGTGCCAGCAGCCAACCGGGACTAGCGGGGGGATCCACAGATACGCAGTATTTT

v_gene: TRBV2
d_gene: .
abundance: many
j_gene: TRBJ1-6
CDR3aa: CASSGDIAGNSPLHF
CDR3nt: TGTGCCAGCAGTGGGGACATTGCGGGTAATTCACCCCTCCACTTT

v_gene: TRBV5-6
d_gene: .
abundance: .
j_gene: TRBJ2-5
CDR3aa: CASSLTRPGAQYF
CDR3nt: TGTGCCAGCAGCTTGACAAGGCCAGGGGCCCAGTACTTC

v_gene: TRBV4-3
d_gene: .
abundance: many
j_gene: TRBJ1-2
CDR3aa: CASSHDSGRGYTF
CDR3nt: TGCGCCAGCAGCCACGACTCCGGACGGGGCTACACCTTC

v_gene: TRBV6-1
d_gene: .
abundance: many
j_gene: TRBJ2-3
CDR3aa: CASSEALPGGTDTQYF
CDR3nt: TGTGCCAGCAGTGAAGCCCTTCCTGGTGGCACAGATACGCAGTATTTT

v_gene: TRBV20-1
d_gene: TRBD1
abundance: .
j_gene: TRBJ1-5
CDR3aa: CSALSDRGQPQHF
CDR3nt: TGCAGTGCCTTGTCAGACAGGGGGCAGCCCCAGCATTTT

v_gene: TRBV20-1
d_gene: .
abundance: many
j_gene: TRBJ2-4
CDR3aa: CSASGLLAKNIQYF
CDR3nt: TGCAGTGCTAGCGGGCTTCTAGCCAAAAACATTCAGTACTTC

v_gene: TRBV24-1
d_gene: .
abundance: once
j_gene: TRBJ1-5
CDR3aa: CATSDTETGTQIKPQHF
CDR3nt: TGTGCCACCAGTGATACTGAAACCGGGACACAAATCAAGCCCCAGCATTTT

v_gene: TRBV10-2
d_gene: .
abundance: many
j_gene: TRBJ2-5
CDR3aa: CASSDGRGTQYF
CDR3nt: TGCGCCAGCAGTGATGGGCGGGGGACCCAGTACTTC

v_gene: TRBV29-1
d_gene: .
abundance: .
j_gene: TRBJ2-3
CDR3aa: CSAQQLRTDYTDTQYF
CDR3nt: TGCAGCGCCCAACAACTAAGGACAGACTACACAGATACGCAGTATTTT

v_gene: TRBV4-2
d_gene: TRBD2
abundance: .
j_gene: TRBJ2-2
CDR3aa: CASSQQIKGGASGTNTGELFF
CDR3nt: TGTGCCAGCAGCCAACAGATAAAGGGAGGAGCTAGCGGGACGAACACCGGGGAGCTGTTTTTT

v_gene: TRBV6-1
d_gene: .
abundance: many
j_gene: TRBJ2-1
CDR3aa: CASSELPTGSSYNEQFF
CDR3nt: TGTGCCAGCAGTGAACTACCTACAGGTAGCTCCTACAATGAGCAGTTCTTC

v_gene: TRBV5-1
d_gene: TRBD2
abundance: many
j_gene: TRBJ2-3
CDR3aa: CATATSGGSTITDTQYF
CDR3nt: TGCGCCACGGCCACTAGCGGGGGATCAACGATCACAGATACGCAGTATTTT

v_gene: TRBV7-9
d_gene: TRBD2
abundance: .
j_gene: TRBJ2-2
CDR3aa: CASSPSGVNTGELFF
CDR3nt: TGTGCCAGCAGCCCTAGCGGGGTGAACACCGGGGAGCTGTTTTTT

v_gene: TRBV27
d_gene: .
abundance: few
j_gene: TRBJ1-1
CDR3aa: CASSLGLEGTEAFF
CDR3nt: TGTGCCAGCAGTCTCGGTCTGGAGGGCACTGAAGCTTTCTTT

v_gene: TRBV12-3/TRBV12-4
d_gene: TRBD1
abundance: many
j_gene: TRBJ1-4
CDR3aa: CASITGGSFEKLFF
CDR3nt: TGTGCCAGCATCACAGGGGGCAGCTTTGAAAAACTGTTTTTT

v_gene: TRBV4-2
d_gene: .
abundance: many
j_gene: TRBJ1-1
CDR3aa: CASSQFGQVVEAFF
CDR3nt: TGTGCCAGCAGCCAGTTCGGGCAGGTGGTTGAAGCTTTCTTT

v_gene: TRBV7-2
d_gene: .
abundance: .
j_gene: TRBJ2-1
CDR3aa: CASSLEPGQGSQFF
CDR3nt: TGTGCCAGCAGCTTAGAGCCGGGACAAGGGTCGCAGTTCTTC

v_gene: TRBV2
d_gene: .
abundance: .
j_gene: TRBJ1-5
CDR3aa: CASSETVGSQPQHF
CDR3nt: TGTGCCAGCAGTGAAACCGTAGGCAGTCAGCCCCAGCATTTT

v_gene: TRBV20-1
d_gene: TRBD2
abundance: .
j_gene: TRBJ2-4
CDR3aa: CSAPRPAGGRNIQYF
CDR3nt: TGCAGTGCCCCCCGCCCTGCGGGGGGGCGTAACATTCAGTACTTC

v_gene: TRBV28
d_gene: .
abundance: few
j_gene: TRBJ2-7
CDR3aa: CASSIGVHYEQYF
CDR3nt: TGTGCCAGCAGTATAGGGGTCCACTACGAGCAGTACTTC

v_gene: TRBV28
d_gene: TRBD1
abundance: few
j_gene: TRBJ1-4
CDR3aa: CASSEHQTGANEKLFF
CDR3nt: TGTGCCAGCAGCGAACACCAGACAGGGGCTAATGAAAAACTGTTTTTT

v_gene: TRBV10-3
d_gene: TRBD1
abundance: .
j_gene: TRBJ1-2
CDR3aa: CAIKPDRGTSGYTF
CDR3nt: TGTGCCATCAAACCGGACAGGGGGACCTCTGGCTACACCTTC

v_gene: TRBV7-2
d_gene: .
abundance: .
j_gene: TRBJ2-5
CDR3aa: CASSTSAFFNQETQYF
CDR3nt: TGTGCCAGCAGCACCAGTGCCTTCTTTAACCAAGAGACCCAGTACTTC

v_gene: TRBV2
d_gene: .
abundance: many
j_gene: TRBJ1-2
CDR3aa: CATSKDLYGYTF
CDR3nt: TGTGCCACCTCCAAGGACCTCTATGGCTACACCTTC

v_gene: TRBV7-2
d_gene: TRBD2
abundance: many
j_gene: TRBJ2-7
CDR3aa: CASSFGRGGKQYF
CDR3nt: TGTGCCAGCAGCTTTGGGAGGGGAGGCAAGCAGTACTTC

v_gene: TRBV9
d_gene: TRBD2
abundance: many
j_gene: TRBJ2-1
CDR3aa: CASSVSGTSGYNEQFF
CDR3nt: TGTGCCAGCAGCGTTTCAGGGACTAGCGGCTACAATGAGCAGTTCTTC

v_gene: TRBV7-9
d_gene: .
abundance: many
j_gene: TRBJ1-1
CDR3aa: CASSLSRGAGTEAFF
CDR3nt: TGTGCCAGCAGCCTCAGCCGGGGCGCTGGCACTGAAGCTTTCTTT